One and the same sample provided the 19 T cell receptor beta chains below, sequenced in a study of response to subunit inactivated influenza vaccine. MiXCR, run by TCRdb on the RT-PCR reads, gives a single entry per CDR3 protein. Found here are more than 450,000 distinct CDR3 sequences, around 8% of them singletons; the top ten hold 10% to 15%. The starting material was PBMCs from blood, obtained less than 30 months after vaccination. The source of these receptors is a man aged 50-75 years who received an inactivated influenza vaccine.

Only a few counts were recorded for this clonotype. The CDR3: CASSRGGTGTLQETQYF. The CDR3 region has the DNA TGCGCCAGCAGCCGAGGGGGGACAGGGACCTTACAAGAGACCCAGTACTTC. This chain links TRBV4-1 with TRBJ2-5; 9 nucleotides align to TRBD1. With V trimmed by 4 bases and J by 2 bases, 11 bases remained unmatched. CDR3 length equals 17 residues. Germline V gene data show CDR1 as MGHRA and CDR2 as YSYEKL.

The sample holds many counts of this clonotype. The CDR3 nucleotides read TGCAGCGTTTACGGGACAGCTAGGGGCACTGAAGCTTTCTTT. Translating it yields CSVYGTARGTEAFF. This rearrangement joins TRBV29-1 to TRBJ1-1, with TRBD1 matching 7 bases. Germline trimming cut 5 bases from V and 4 bases from J; bases unmatched to any gene: 10. The CDR3 extends over 14 amino acids. CDR1 and CDR2 (germline): SQVTM, ANQGSEA.

The chain combines TRBV20-1 with TRBJ1-3; the D gene is possibly TRBD1 (5 bases). The CDR3 spans 14 residues. The V end was cut by 5 bases, the J end by 0 bases, with 11 bases between. Germline lookup yields CDR1 DFQATT and CDR2 SNEGSKA (reference sequence). The CDR3 loop reads CSAAGPTSGNTIYF. As DNA, the CDR3 is TGCAGTGCTGCGGGACCCACCTCTGGAAACACCATATATTTT.

The chain is built from TRBV4-1 and TRBJ2-7; D call uncertain. V was shortened by 0 bases and J by 0 bases, with 9 bases between the two germline ends. This CDR3 spans 15 amino acids. The germline V gene has CDR1 MGHRA and CDR2 YSYEKL. CDR3 in amino acids: CASSQDSGDSYEQYF. Written as DNA, the CDR3 is TGCGCCAGCAGCCAAGATTCTGGGGACTCCTACGAGCAGTACTTC.

This clonotype has only a few counts. The chain links TRBV19 to TRBJ2-1; D possibly corresponds to TRBD2 (5 bases). This CDR3 spans 21 amino acids. V shed 4 bases and J shed 0 bases, with 28 bases lying between them. Germline CDR1 is LNHDA and CDR2 is SQIVND (reference sequence). CDR3 coding DNA: TGTGCCAGTAGTAGCCCACTAAGAGGGCGTGGTGGTCCCAGCTCCTACAATGAGCAGTTCTTC. This gives the protein CASSSPLRGRGGPSSYNEQFF. The full variable domain, its missing parts supplied by reference TRBV19 and TRBJ2-1, is DGGITQSPKYLFRKEGQNVTLSCEQNLNHDAMYWYRQDPGQGLRLIYYSQIVNDFQKGDIAEGYSVSREKKESFPLTVTSAQKNPTAFYLCASSSPLRGRGGPSSYNEQFFGPGTRLTVL.

The genes are TRBV12-3 or TRBV12-4 and TRBJ2-7, with D perhaps matching TRBD1 (6 bases). The CDR3 is 15 residues long. The V end lost 6 bases, the J end lost 5 bases, and 20 bases lay between the germline ends. CDR3 sequence: CASSWGHVKRDEQYF. DNA of the CDR3: TGTGCCAGCAGCTGGGGACACGTCAAAAGGGACGAGCAGTACTTC.

This clonotype was seen only a few times. CDR3 protein: CASTVVRVTNYGYTF. The CDR3 nucleotides read TGTGCCAGCACCGTGGTCAGGGTGACTAACTATGGCTACACCTTC. J is TRBJ1-2 and V is TRBV5-6, with D possibly matching TRBD1 (5 bases). Germline V gives CDR1 SGHDT, CDR2 YYEEEE. The CDR3 consists of 15 residues. V was clipped by 6 bases and J by 0 bases, with 15 bases between them. The full variable domain, completed using reference TRBV5-6 and TRBJ1-2, is DAGVTQSPTHLIKTRGQQVTLRCSPKSGHDTVSWYQQALGQGPQFIFQYYEEEERQRGNFPDRFSGHQFPNYSSELNVNALLLGDSALYLCASTVVRVTNYGYTFGSGTRLTVV.

V usage is TRBV20-1 and J usage is TRBJ2-5; 7 bases are shared with TRBD2. In germline, CDR1 is DFQATT, CDR2 SNEGSKA (reference sequence). Unmatched junction bases numbered 13, after V lost 4 bases and J lost 5 bases. This CDR3 is 15 amino acids long. The CDR3 coding sequence is TGCAGTGCTATTACCCTACGCGGGAGTCTCGAGACCCAGTACTTC. Translating gives CSAITLRGSLETQYF.

This clonotype has a handful of counts. The CDR3, as DNA: TGTGCCAGCAGCTTAAGTGCTAGCGATAGCTCCTACGAGCAGTACTTC. Protein sequence: CASSLSASDSSYEQYF. V is TRBV7-2 and J is TRBJ2-7; D possibly corresponds to TRBD2 (6 bases). Trimming cost V 2 bases and J 0 bases, with 14 bases left between them. Looked up from germline, CDR1 is SGHTA and CDR2 is FQGNSA. The CDR3 extends over 16 amino acids.

The V call is TRBV20-1, the J call TRBJ1-5; 9 bases map to TRBD1. V lost 2 bases and J lost 6; bases outside the gene matches: 8. The germline gives CDR1 DFQATT, CDR2 SNEGSKA (reference sequence). The CDR3 runs 15 residues. Written as DNA, the CDR3 is TGCAGTGCTAGATCTACAGGGGGCCCTTCTCAGCCCCAGCATTTT. The encoded protein is CSARSTGGPSQPQHF.

This clonotype was detected ten times or more. The gene calls are TRBV10-3 and TRBJ2-2; 8 bases are shared with TRBD1. Germline loops: CDR1 ENHRY, CDR2 SYGVKD. The CDR3 contains 19 residues. V lost 0 bases to trimming and J lost 2 bases; unmatched junction nucleotides: 11. CDR3 loop: CAISESFQRTGKNTGELFF. The CDR3 DNA follows: TGTGCCATCAGTGAGTCGTTCCAAAGGACAGGGAAAAACACCGGGGAGCTGTTTTTT.

The table lists this clonotype with many counts. The CDR3 is CASSLRPGTGVLPDTQYF. The CDR3, as DNA: TGCGCCAGCAGCTTGAGGCCCGGGACAGGGGTTCTCCCAGATACGCAGTATTTT. The chain uses TRBV5-1 and TRBJ2-3, with 10 bases identical to TRBD1. Germline values: CDR1 SGHRS, CDR2 YFSETQ. V gave up 1 base and J gave up 4 bases; unmatched junction bases: 12. The CDR3 runs to 18 residues.

V gene TRBV7-3 combines with J gene TRBJ2-3, with a possible D match to TRBD2 (6 bases). Germline loops: CDR1 SGHTA, CDR2 FQGTGA. This CDR3 has 16 residues. The V and J ends lost 0 bases and 2 bases respectively, with 12 bases between them. CDR3 DNA: TGTGCCAGCAGCTTAACTGGCCGCGGGGTCACAGATACGCAGTATTTT. Encoded protein: CASSLTGRGVTDTQYF. Full variable domain (remainder filled in from reference TRBV7-3 and TRBJ2-3): GAGVSQTPSNKVTEKGKYVELRCDPISGHTALYWYRQSLGQGPEFLIYFQGTGAADDSGLPNDRFFAVRPEGSVSTLKIQRTERGDSAVYLCASSLTGRGVTDTQYFGPGTRLTVL.

This clonotype was found many times. V gene TRBV7-9 combines with J gene TRBJ1-6; 8 bases are a match to TRBD1. Germline V gene data show CDR1 as SEHNR and CDR2 as FQNEAQ (reference sequence). V was pared by 7 bases and J by 7 bases, with 12 bases of the junction left unmatched. The CDR3 totals 16 residues. The CDR3 DNA is TGTGCCAGCATCGATCTTGGACAGGGAGGCAATTCACCCCTCCACTTT. Translating gives CASIDLGQGGNSPLHF.

In its sample, this clonotype was seen many times. This chain joins TRBV10-3 and TRBJ1-2; no reliable D call. Trimming took off 6 bases at V and 2 bases at J, with 13 bases between the two ends. The CDR3 is 14 amino acids. CDR1 and CDR2 from the germline V gene are ENHRY and SYGVKD. CDR3 sequence reads: CAIRSADPNYGYTF. The CDR3 DNA reads TGTGCCATCAGGTCCGCCGACCCCAACTATGGCTACACCTTC.

J is TRBJ2-7 and V is TRBV4-3; TRBD1 might be the D (5 bases). V gave up 0 bases and J gave up 3 bases, with 12 bases separating them. From germline, CDR1 is LGHNA and CDR2 YSLEER. The CDR3 has 15 residues. This CDR3 is CASSQEVGRDYEQYF. CDR3 sequence (DNA): TGCGCCAGCAGCCAAGAAGTAGGCAGGGACTACGAGCAGTACTTC.

This chain's CDR3 is CASSLEGEGFYNEQFF. CDR3 coding DNA: TGCGCCAGCAGCCTAGAGGGGGAAGGTTTTTACAATGAGCAGTTCTTC. This chain connects TRBV5-1 to TRBJ2-1; TRBD1 might be the D (6 bases). The CDR3 is made up of 16 amino acids. Germline values: CDR1 SGHRS, CDR2 YFSETQ. V was clipped by 4 bases and J by 4 bases, with 18 bases between them.

Many counts were recorded for this clonotype. J is TRBJ2-3 and V is TRBV12-3 or TRBV12-4; no reliable D call. With 1 base removed from V and 6 bases from J, the gap between germline ends came to 11 bases. CDR3 length: 14 residues. This CDR3 is CASSLVLSQDTQYF. CDR3 sequence (DNA): TGTGCCAGCAGTTTAGTGCTTTCCCAGGATACGCAGTATTTT.

This sequence joins TRBV13 and TRBJ2-5, with D uncertain. Germline V lookup: CDR1 PRHDT, CDR2 FYEKMQ (reference sequence). The CDR3 extends over 12 amino acids. V was shortened by 5 bases and J by 9 bases, with 13 bases between the two germline ends. The CDR3 coding sequence is TGTGCCAGCAGCCAAGTTCCGGTCTCCCAGTACTTC. This codes for CASSQVPVSQYF. Using reference TRBV13 and TRBJ2-5 for the parts outside the CDR3, the full variable domain is AAGVIQSPRHLIKEKRETATLKCYPIPRHDTVYWYQQGPGQDPQFLISFYEKMQSDKGSIPDRFSAQQFSDYHSELNMSSLELGDSALYFCASSQVPVSQYFGPGTRLLVL.